Reported below is one TCR beta chain. Its specificity is not known. With the 5' RACE reads reprocessed, TCRdb shows one record per CDR3 protein and no DNA. The sample data list over 250,000 distinct CDR3 sequences. This sample stems from a study of T cells expressing NK-cell markers. Study-level findings and limits: Whether expanded NKG2C-expressing T cell clones recognize HCMV is unknown. NKG2C+ dominant clonotypes from over five donors made up about 1.0-7.5% of CD8+ T cells.

Per germline, CDR1 SGHTA and CDR2 FQGNSA. The CDR3 has 15 residues. The TCR sequence derives from a woman aged 18 to 75 in good health. V usage is TRBV7-2 and J usage is TRBJ2-4. The sample consisted of blood T cells: a sorted CD56 or NKG2C T cell subset, CD4+ or CD8+ T cells, or bulk PBMC T cells (not recorded which). CDR3 loop: CASSSRDAKKNIQYF.